This T cell receptor (beta chain) was found in a study of T cells in localized non-small cell lung cancer. Generated by immunoSEQ multiplex PCR, the TCRdb table keeps only in-frame clones and is missing some. The top ten hold approximately 15% of the sample, which has 40,000 or so clones, roughly 87% seen once. Trimming removed 3 bases from V and 1 base from J; junction bases left unmatched: 6. The CDR3 is made up of 15 amino acids. Looked up from germline, CDR1 is GTSNPN and CDR2 is SVGIG (reference sequence). Study-wide findings and caveats: Higher T cell density in the blood was associated with longer overall survival, whereas higher adjacent-lung clonality associated with shorter survival. For the top 100 tumor clones, a median roughly 56 also appeared in adjacent lung. Clonality of T cells reached its maximum in uninvolved adjacent lung, surpassing tumor.

In regard to this clone: Its antigen is as yet unknown.

The chain is built from TRBV30 and TRBJ2-5; 9 bases match TRBD2. The sample was peripheral blood, taken before any cancer treatment. This receptor was obtained from a male donor older than 55 with stage III squamous cell lung carcinoma. In nucleotides, the CDR3 is TGTGCCTGGAGACCCCTGGGACTAGCCCAAGAGACCCAGTACTTC. This codes for CAWRPLGLAQETQYF.